This TCR beta chain appears in the sequencing data of a study of Graves' ophthalmopathy and Graves' hyperthyroidism. From RNA, the CDR3 regions of TCR beta chains were amplified and sequenced. First-round RT-PCR with HTBI primers preceded a second-round multiplex PCR. TCRdb used MiXCR to reprocess the multiplex PCR reads, holding one entry per CDR3 protein. The sample carries just over 400,000 distinct CDR3 sequences, around 21% recorded once. Germline V lookup: CDR1 MNHEY, CDR2 SVGAGI. There are 16 residues in the CDR3. The V and J ends lost 0 bases and 2 bases respectively, with 13 bases between them.

Sequenced: peripheral blood. The origin of this receptor is a woman under 30 with stable Graves' hyperthyroidism. The chain carries TRBV6-5 and TRBJ2-5; D remains ambiguous. Written as DNA, the CDR3 is TGTGCCAGCAGTTACTCGTCCAGCAGTCCTCAAGAGACCCAGTACTTC. The encoded protein is CASSYSSSSPQETQYF.